This entry lists 23 T cell receptor beta chains sequenced from one sample in a study of Graves' ophthalmopathy and Graves' hyperthyroidism. The study amplified TCR beta CDR3 regions using RNA transcripts. The first round was an RT-PCR with HTBI primers, and the second round was a multiplex PCR. TCRdb independently ran MiXCR on the multiplex PCR reads; one entry per CDR3 protein. The sample consists of around 670,000 distinct CDR3 sequences, roughly two fifths of them appearing once. Source material: peripheral blood. Source of these receptors: an adult man with Graves' ophthalmopathy.

This clonotype has ten or more counts. The chain couples TRBV15 to TRBJ1-5; 7 nucleotides agree with TRBD1. V lost 6 bases to trimming and J lost 5 bases; unmatched junction nucleotides: 13. Germline CDR1 reads LNHNV; CDR2 reads YYDKDF (reference sequence). There are 16 residues in the CDR3. DNA for the CDR3: TGTGCCACCAGGGGCAGGTTTCACAGGGGCGATCAGCCCCAGCATTTT. Its protein is CATRGRFHRGDQPQHF.

The rearrangement joins TRBV9 to TRBJ2-5; TRBD2 matches 12 bases. CDR1 and CDR2 from the germline V gene are SGDLS and YYNGEE. With V trimmed by 3 bases and J by 1 base, 7 bases remained unmatched. The CDR3 spans 17 residues. CDR3 sequence reads: CASSGYLLAGGQETQYF. The DNA for the CDR3 is TGTGCCAGCAGCGGCTACTTACTAGCGGGGGGCCAAGAGACCCAGTACTTC.

Points on this clonotype: A read error may account for a junction end that differs from germline. The chain joins TRBV10-3 to TRBJ1-6; the D gene is possibly TRBD1 (5 bases). CDR1 and CDR2 from the germline V gene are ENHRY and SYGVKD. This CDR3 is built from 16 residues. The CDR3 nucleotides are TGTGCCAGCAGTTACGGACCCCGGGGGGATAATTCACCCCTCCACTTT. It is translated as CASSYGPRGDNSPLHF.

This clonotype was seen a handful of times. The chain employs TRBV9 and TRBJ2-5, with no clear D. CDR1 is SGDLS and CDR2 is YYNGEE in the germline V gene. V lost 5 bases and J lost 3, with 11 bases in between. This CDR3 comprises 13 residues. The CDR3 nucleotides are TGTGCCAGCAGTTTAGTGGAGAAAGAGACCCAGTACTTC. Its translation: CASSLVEKETQYF. The full variable domain, with the rest looked up from reference TRBV9 and TRBJ2-5, is DSGVTQTPKHLITATGQRVTLRCSPRSGDLSVYWYQQSLDQGLQFLIQYYNGEERAKGNILERFSAQQFPDLHSELNLSSLELGDSALYFCASSLVEKETQYFGPGTRLLVL.

The chain recombines TRBV2 with TRBJ1-5; D is uncertain. Germline V gives CDR1 SNHLY, CDR2 FYNNEI. The CDR3 covers 11 residues. V was pared by 6 bases and J by 5 bases, with 5 bases between. In nucleotides, the CDR3 is TGTGCCAGCAGGGCGCATCAGCCCCAGCATTTT. Its protein product is CASRAHQPQHF. Looking up the rest from reference TRBV2 and TRBJ1-5 gives the full variable domain: EPEVTQTPSHQVTQMGQEVILRCVPISNHLYFYWYRQILGQKVEFLVSFYNNEISEKSEIFDDQFSVERPDGSNFTLKIRSTKLEDSAMYFCASRAHQPQHFGDGTRLSIL.

The CDR3, as DNA: TGTGCCACCAGTACCATGGACAGGGGGCTTAATCAGCCCCAGCATTTT. Its protein product is CATSTMDRGLNQPQHF. The rearrangement uses TRBV24-1 and TRBJ1-5; 11 bases are a match to TRBD1. Unmatched junction bases numbered 7, after V lost 6 bases and J lost 4 bases. CDR3 size: 16 residues. Germline CDR1 reads KGHDR; CDR2 reads SFDVKD.

The chain employs TRBV10-3 and TRBJ2-5; D possibly matches TRBD1 or TRBD2 (7 bases each). The ends were cut back, 3 bases at V and 4 bases at J, with 12 bases in the middle. The length of the CDR3 is 14 residues. Germline CDR1 is ENHRY and CDR2 is SYGVKD. The CDR3 bases are TGTGCCATCAGTGAAGCAGGGGGGGGAGAGACCCAGTACTTC. As protein: CAISEAGGGETQYF.

CDR3 residues: CASSANSGTGGYGYTF. The CDR3 coding sequence is TGTGCCAGCAGCGCAAATTCCGGGACAGGGGGGTATGGCTACACCTTC. The chain has TRBV7-3 and TRBJ1-2, with TRBD1 identical over 11 bases. The length of the CDR3 is 16 residues. Per the germline V gene, CDR1 is SGHTA and CDR2 is FQGTGA. Losses at the gene ends were 5 bases for V and 5 bases for J; bases not matched to a gene: 10.

This clonotype was seen more than once but under ten times. This rearrangement joins TRBV20-1 to TRBJ1-5; no definite D call. The CDR3 sequence is 13 residues long. The V gene's germline CDR1 is DFQATT and CDR2 SNEGSKA (reference sequence). Trimming took off 3 bases at V and 3 bases at J, with 9 bases between the two ends. This chain's CDR3 is CSASVGSNQPQHF. Written as DNA, the CDR3 is TGCAGTGCTAGTGTGGGTTCCAATCAGCCCCAGCATTTT.

About this clonotype: This clone may be a read error of a much larger clone one base away. The rearrangement uses TRBV2 and TRBJ1-5, with D possibly TRBD1 on 6 matching bases. CDR3 length: 14 residues. Trimming removed 6 bases from V and 5 bases from J, with 14 bases in between. Germline values: CDR1 SNHLY, CDR2 FYNNEI. CDR3 region: CASRADSIDQPQHF. CDR3 coding DNA: TGTGCCAGCAGGGCGGACAGCATCGATCAGCCCCAGCATTTT.

This clonotype was seen ten or more times. The V and J genes are TRBV14 and TRBJ1-2; D may be TRBD1 (6 bases). The CDR3 length is 13 residues. V dropped 6 bases and J dropped 4 bases, with 12 bases sitting between them. The germline gives CDR1 SGHDN, CDR2 FVKESK. CDR3 nucleotide sequence: TGTGCCAGCAGTCCAGGGGTGACCTATGGCTACACCTTC. It yields the protein CASSPGVTYGYTF.

The chain uses TRBV5-4 and TRBJ1-2; the D is unclear. Trimming left V 5 bases short and J 1 base short, with 12 bases between. The CDR3 is 14 residues long. Germline V CDR1 and CDR2: SGHNT, YYREEE (reference sequence). CDR3 region: CASSYSNVNYGYTF. The CDR3 DNA reads as TGTGCCAGCAGTTACTCGAACGTTAACTATGGCTACACCTTC.

Concerning this clonotype: A much larger clonotype is one base distant, so this may be a read error. Without the conserved terminal phenylalanine or tryptophan, this CDR3 likely stems from a read error. The chain has TRBV9 and TRBJ1-6; D possibly corresponds to TRBD1 (5 bases). Germline V gene data show CDR1 as SGDLS and CDR2 as YYNGEE. The CDR3 covers 14 residues. Trimming cost V 3 bases and J 6 bases, with 10 bases left between them. In nucleotides, the CDR3 is TGTGCCAGCAGCGAGGGGATAGGTAATTCACCCCTCCACCTT. Amino acids: CASSEGIGNSPLHL.

In its sample, this clonotype was seen a few times. The V gene is TRBV10-2, the J gene TRBJ2-2; 10 bases align to TRBD1. The CDR3 runs 17 residues. Losses at the gene ends were 4 bases for V and 4 bases for J; bases not matched to a gene: 9. Germline V gene data show CDR1 as WSHSY and CDR2 as SAAADI. CDR3 loop: CASSGLLTGGGTGELFF. CDR3 coding DNA: TGCGCCAGCAGTGGGTTACTGACAGGGGGCGGCACCGGGGAGCTGTTTTTT.

This clonotype came up many times. The V and J genes are TRBV7-2 and TRBJ2-7, with 11 bases aligning to TRBD1. CDR1 is SGHTA and CDR2 is FQGNSA in the germline V gene. The V segment lost 5 bases and the J segment 2 bases; nucleotides outside the gene matches: 5. This CDR3 has 15 residues. The chain's CDR3 is CASSGGQGAAYEQYF. The CDR3 nucleotides read TGTGCCAGCAGCGGAGGACAGGGGGCAGCCTACGAGCAGTACTTC.

At least ten counts were recorded for this clonotype. V gene TRBV9 combines with J gene TRBJ1-6; D perhaps matches TRBD1 (6 bases). Trimming removed 2 bases at V and 9 bases at J, with 12 bases between. Germline loops: CDR1 SGDLS, CDR2 YYNGEE. The CDR3 contains 14 residues. The CDR3 nucleotides read TGTGCCAGCAGCGTGGGGGCGGAAGGTTCACCCCTCCACTTT. The encoded protein is CASSVGAEGSPLHF.

This chain uses TRBV11-3 with TRBJ1-1; 9 bases map to TRBD1. The CDR3 is 18 residues long. J gave up 3 bases and V 1 base, and 12 bases lay outside the gene matches. The germline CDR1 and CDR2 sequences are SGHNT and YENEEA. The DNA of the CDR3 is TGTGCCAGCAGCTTAGTGGGGACAGGGCCCTTCGGGGACACTGAAGCTTTCTTT. This translates into CASSLVGTGPFGDTEAFF.

The rearrangement uses TRBV4-1 and TRBJ1-5; D is uncertain. V was pared by 1 base and J by 2 bases, with 12 bases between. CDR3 length: 16 amino acids. Germline values: CDR1 MGHRA, CDR2 YSYEKL. This CDR3 is CASSQAPGYGNQPQHF. In DNA, the CDR3 is TGCGCCAGCAGCCAAGCCCCAGGCTACGGCAATCAGCCCCAGCATTTT.

This clonotype has at least ten counts. The chain has TRBV24-1 and TRBJ1-2, with TRBD1 matching over 7 bases. Germline CDR1 is KGHDR and CDR2 is SFDVKD. J gave up 3 bases and V 4 bases, and 1 base lay outside the gene matches. This CDR3 has 13 amino acids. The CDR3 DNA reads as TGTGCCACCAGTGAAACAGGGGACTATGGCTACACCTTC. Translating gives CATSETGDYGYTF.

The genes are TRBV20-1 and TRBJ2-5; 12 bases are a match to TRBD2. In germline, CDR1 is DFQATT, CDR2 SNEGSKA (reference sequence). The CDR3 extends over 16 amino acids. The ends lost 1 base at V and 5 bases at J; junction bases unmatched: 8. CDR3 in amino acids: CSARGLAGVRVETQYF. DNA of the CDR3: TGCAGTGCTAGAGGACTAGCGGGAGTACGAGTGGAGACCCAGTACTTC.

The J gene is TRBJ1-5, the V gene TRBV20-1; weak D call: TRBD1 (5 bases). Germline V gene data show CDR1 as DFQATT and CDR2 as SNEGSKA (reference sequence). The CDR3 is 11 residues long. Trimming stripped 6 bases from V and 8 bases from J, with 11 bases between. This CDR3 reads CSAAQGEPQHF. DNA for the CDR3: TGCAGTGCCGCCCAGGGTGAGCCCCAGCATTTT.

This sequence joins TRBV7-9 and TRBJ1-4; no firm D call. Germline V lookup: CDR1 SEHNR, CDR2 FQNEAQ (reference sequence). V was trimmed by 8 bases and J by 6 bases, leaving 10 bases between them. The CDR3 runs 12 residues. This CDR3 reads CASAQDDEKLFF. The CDR3 DNA is TGTGCCAGCGCCCAAGACGATGAAAAACTGTTTTTT.

This clonotype was counted a few times. In DNA form, the CDR3 reads TGTGCCAGCAGTTACGGGGGGACAGCCTTTCGCGGGGAGCTGTTTTTT. This translates into CASSYGGTAFRGELFF. The V and J genes are TRBV25-1 and TRBJ2-2; tentatively, D is TRBD1 or TRBD2 (7 bases each). Germline lookup yields CDR1 MGHDK and CDR2 SYGVNS. Trimming removed 5 bases at V and 7 bases at J, with 20 bases between. The CDR3 loop spans 16 amino acids. The full variable domain, with the rest looked up from reference TRBV25-1 and TRBJ2-2, is EADIYQTPRYLVIGTGKKITLECSQTMGHDKMYWYQQDPGMELHLIHYSYGVNSTEKGDLSSESTVSRIRTEHFPLTLESARPSHTSQYLCASSYGGTAFRGELFFGEGSRLTVL.